This TCR beta chain was sequenced during a study of TIL therapy for anti-PD-1-resistant metastatic lung cancer (dated by TCRdb to the early 2020s). For the wider study: Before any PD-1/PD-L1 blockade was given, tumors were harvested, nivolumab was then administered, and patients who progressed went on to receive lymphodepletion, an infusion of expanded TIL, and IL-2. Enrolled patients had a median age of almost 55 years (range roughly 38-80) and a median tumor PD-L1 proportion score of 6% to 6.5%. Across the cohort, whole-exome sequencing showed a median non-synonymous tumor mutation burden of approximately 1.5 mutations per megabase. The cohort was composed predominantly of lung adenocarcinoma, with a handful of EGFR-mutant and two ALK-rearranged tumors included, and half of patients were identified as current or former smokers. Clonotypes were tracked across tumor, expanded TIL product and serial blood samples by T cell receptor beta sequencing of tumor and peripheral blood. What the study reported, not specific to this receptor: Infused TIL clonotypes partially replaced the baseline peripheral repertoire then decayed over months, with no apparent association between persistence and response. The study protocol defined all tumor marker inferences as exploratory. The cohort was highly selected, with more treatment-naive, never-smoker and oncogene-addicted patients than typical, limiting generalizability.

The time point label corresponds to: pre-treatment sample, taken before nivolumab and TIL therapy. A phase I trial run at two centers enrolled adults with stage 4 NSCLC between October 2017 and 2020. The samples were obtained from a phase I trial that was single-arm and open-label and tested tumor-infiltrating lymphocyte therapy combined with nivolumab in advanced non-small cell lung cancer. Blood mononuclear cells from EDTA tubes were separated on a Ficoll gradient and snap-frozen as pellets, and DNA was extracted from the cells using a Qiagen mini-prep kit. This clone was counted a few times. The antigen it binds to is not known. Base quality data are lacking; no much larger clone is found one base away. The immunoSEQ v3 hsTCRB kit was used to amplify TCR beta CDR3 regions from genomic DNA through bias-controlled multiplex PCR. The TCR libraries were sequenced on an Illumina NextSeq 500 to roughly 1.8 million read pairs for survey level or about 4.5-6.5 million read pairs for deep level. As for the original processing: V, D and J genes were assigned, non-productive sequences were removed, and clonality was reported by immunoSEQ Analyzer software. To compare repertoires between infused TIL and blood, productive Simpson clonality was used along with the Morisita overlap index of productive TRB rearrangements. The absolute count of a clonotype in blood was estimated by multiplying the lymphocyte count by the CD3+ fraction and by the productive frequency of the clone. What TCRdb holds here is the immuneACCESS table cut down to in-frame rearrangements. Part of the clones is not present; checked against another copy, under half of the missing clones reflect an unresolved V gene, and the others are unexplained. Clone size and V and J calls were adopted from that table, with D and trimming inferred from the DNA. For this sample there are about 60,000 clones; roughly 66% appear just once. The ten largest make up around 6.6% of the sample.

V and J lose 7 bases and 5 bases, and a span of 15 bases separates them. There are 14 amino acids in the CDR3, from cysteine to phenylalanine inclusive. Only the CDR3 DNA stays, 42 bases, in frame from base 1. From a lookup of the germline V gene, CDR1 and CDR2 are SQVTM and ANQGSEA. The chain links TRBV29-1 with TRBJ1-6; a confident D gene designation cannot be given. The sequencing used blood, collected at baseline. This TCR was sampled from a person between 25 and 79 years old with non-small cell lung cancer. The CDR3 is CSDPHRRNNSPLHF. At the DNA level, the sequence is TGCAGCGACCCCCATCGACGGAATAATTCACCCCTCCACTTT.